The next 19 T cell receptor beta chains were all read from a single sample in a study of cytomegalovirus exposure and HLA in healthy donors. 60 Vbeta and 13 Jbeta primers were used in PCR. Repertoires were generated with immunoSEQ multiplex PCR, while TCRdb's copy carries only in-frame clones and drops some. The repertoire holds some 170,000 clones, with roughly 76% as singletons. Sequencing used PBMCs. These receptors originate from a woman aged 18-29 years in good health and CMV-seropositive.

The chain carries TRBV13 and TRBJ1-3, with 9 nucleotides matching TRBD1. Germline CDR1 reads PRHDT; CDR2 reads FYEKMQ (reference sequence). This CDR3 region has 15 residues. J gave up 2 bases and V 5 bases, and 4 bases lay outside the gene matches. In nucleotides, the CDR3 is TGTGCCAGCAGCCACCGGGACAGGGCTGGAAACACCATATATTTT. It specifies CASSHRDRAGNTIYF.

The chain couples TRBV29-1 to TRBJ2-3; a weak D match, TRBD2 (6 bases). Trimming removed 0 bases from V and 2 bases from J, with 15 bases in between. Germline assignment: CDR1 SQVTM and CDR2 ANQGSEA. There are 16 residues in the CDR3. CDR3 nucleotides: TGCAGCGTTGAAGAGGGGCCGGGGGTGGACACAGATACGCAGTATTTT. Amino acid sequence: CSVEEGPGVDTDTQYF.

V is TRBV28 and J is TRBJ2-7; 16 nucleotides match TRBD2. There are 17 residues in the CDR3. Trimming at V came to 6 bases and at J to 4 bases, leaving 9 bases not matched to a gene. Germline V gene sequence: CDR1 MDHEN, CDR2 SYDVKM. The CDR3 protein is CASRRRPGLAGGYEQYF. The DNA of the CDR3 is TGTGCCAGCAGGCGACGCCCGGGACTAGCGGGGGGGTACGAGCAGTACTTC.

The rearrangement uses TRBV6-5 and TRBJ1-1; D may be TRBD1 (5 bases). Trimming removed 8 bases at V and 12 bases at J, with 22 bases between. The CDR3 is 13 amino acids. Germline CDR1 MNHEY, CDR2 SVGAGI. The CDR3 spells CASGNPPRGRPFF. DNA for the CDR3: TGTGCCAGCGGTAACCCGCCCCGGGGGAGGCCTTTCTTT.

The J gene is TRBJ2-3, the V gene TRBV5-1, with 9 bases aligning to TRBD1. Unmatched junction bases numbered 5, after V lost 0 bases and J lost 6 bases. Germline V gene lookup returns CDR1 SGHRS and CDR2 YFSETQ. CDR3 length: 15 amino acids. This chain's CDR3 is CASSLGQGVRDTQYF. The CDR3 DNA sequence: TGCGCCAGCAGCTTGGGACAGGGGGTCAGGGATACGCAGTATTTT.

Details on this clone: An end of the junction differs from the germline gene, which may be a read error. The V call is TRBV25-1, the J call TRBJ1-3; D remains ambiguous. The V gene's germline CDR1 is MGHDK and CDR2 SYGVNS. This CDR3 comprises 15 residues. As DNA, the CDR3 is TGTGCCGGCAGTGATAGTTTGGTAGTAGGAAACACCATATATTTT. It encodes CAGSDSLVVGNTIYF.

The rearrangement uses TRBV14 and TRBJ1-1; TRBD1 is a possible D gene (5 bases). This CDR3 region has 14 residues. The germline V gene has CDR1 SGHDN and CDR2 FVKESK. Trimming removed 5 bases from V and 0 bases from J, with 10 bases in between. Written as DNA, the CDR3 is TGTGCCAGCAGCGAAACAGGAATGAACACTGAAGCTTTCTTT. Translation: CASSETGMNTEAFF. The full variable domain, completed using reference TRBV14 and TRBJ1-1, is EAGVTQFPSHSVIEKGQTVTLRCDPISGHDNLYWYRRVMGKEIKFLLHFVKESKQDESGMPNNRFLAERTGGTYSTLKVQPAELEDSGVYFCASSETGMNTEAFFGQGTRLTVV.

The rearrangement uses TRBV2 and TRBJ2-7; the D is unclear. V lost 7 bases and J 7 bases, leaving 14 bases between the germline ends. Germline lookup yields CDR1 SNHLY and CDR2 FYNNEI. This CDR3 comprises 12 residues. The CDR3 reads CASTAFLLEQYF. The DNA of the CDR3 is TGTGCCAGCACCGCGTTCTTGTTGGAGCAGTACTTC.

CDR3 region: CASSPGLAISTDTQYF. CDR3 nucleotides: TGTGCCAGCAGCCCGGGACTAGCGATCAGTACAGATACGCAGTATTTT. V usage is TRBV11-3 and J usage is TRBJ2-3; 10 bases align to TRBD2. With 5 bases clipped from V and 3 bases from J, the junction kept 8 bases outside the gene matches. The CDR3 sequence is 16 residues long. CDR1 SGHNT and CDR2 YENEEA come from the germline V gene.

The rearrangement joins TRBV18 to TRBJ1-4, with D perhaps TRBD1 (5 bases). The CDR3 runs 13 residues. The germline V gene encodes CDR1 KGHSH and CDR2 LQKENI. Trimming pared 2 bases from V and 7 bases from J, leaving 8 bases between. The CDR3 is CASSPGAAEKLFF. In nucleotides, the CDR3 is TGTGCCAGCTCACCAGGGGCGGCTGAAAAACTGTTTTTT.

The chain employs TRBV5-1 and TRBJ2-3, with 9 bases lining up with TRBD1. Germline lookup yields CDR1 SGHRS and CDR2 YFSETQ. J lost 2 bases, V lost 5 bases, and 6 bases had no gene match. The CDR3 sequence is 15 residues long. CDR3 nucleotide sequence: TGCGCCAGCAGACCCCGGGACAGGGCCACAGATACGCAGTATTTT. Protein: CASRPRDRATDTQYF.

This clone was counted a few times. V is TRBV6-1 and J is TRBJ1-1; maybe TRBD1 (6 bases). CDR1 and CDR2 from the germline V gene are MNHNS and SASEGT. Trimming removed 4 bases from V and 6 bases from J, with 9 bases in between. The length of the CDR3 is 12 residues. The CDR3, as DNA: TGTGCCAGCAGTGTCAGGGGCGCTGAAGCTTTCTTT. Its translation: CASSVRGAEAFF.

The CDR3 DNA reads as TGTGCCAGCAGCTTGTGGACAGGGGGCAGGTCTGGAAACACCATATATTTT. As protein: CASSLWTGGRSGNTIYF. V is TRBV7-9 and J is TRBJ1-3; TRBD1 matches at 11 bases. CDR1 is SEHNR and CDR2 is FQNEAQ in the germline V gene (reference sequence). J was trimmed by 1 base and V by 3 bases; bases with no gene match: 5. This CDR3 contains 17 residues.

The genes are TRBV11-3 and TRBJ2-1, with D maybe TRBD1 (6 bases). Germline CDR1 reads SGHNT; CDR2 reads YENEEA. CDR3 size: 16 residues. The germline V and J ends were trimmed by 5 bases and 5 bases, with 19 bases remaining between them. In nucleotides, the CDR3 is TGTGCCAGCAGCCCTAAAATCCAGGGGACAAACAATGAGCAGTTCTTC. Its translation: CASSPKIQGTNNEQFF.

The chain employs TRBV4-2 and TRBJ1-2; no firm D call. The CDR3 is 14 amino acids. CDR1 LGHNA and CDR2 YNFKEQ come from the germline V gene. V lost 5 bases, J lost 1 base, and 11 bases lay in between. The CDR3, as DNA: TGTGCCAGCAGCGTTGGTGCAGATAACTATGGCTACACCTTC. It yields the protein CASSVGADNYGYTF.

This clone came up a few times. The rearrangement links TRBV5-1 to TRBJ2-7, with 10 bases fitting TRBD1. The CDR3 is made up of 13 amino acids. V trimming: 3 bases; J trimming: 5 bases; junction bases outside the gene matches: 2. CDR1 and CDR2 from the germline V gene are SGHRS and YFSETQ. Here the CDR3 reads CASSSDRGHEQYF. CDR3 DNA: TGCGCCAGCAGCTCAGACAGGGGGCACGAGCAGTACTTC.

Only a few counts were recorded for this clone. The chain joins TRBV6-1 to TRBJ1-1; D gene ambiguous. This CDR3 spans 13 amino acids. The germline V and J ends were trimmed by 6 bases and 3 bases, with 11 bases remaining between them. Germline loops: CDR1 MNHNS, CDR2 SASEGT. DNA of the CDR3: TGTGCCAGCAGCAAGGAGCTTGACACTGAAGCTTTCTTT. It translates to CASSKELDTEAFF.

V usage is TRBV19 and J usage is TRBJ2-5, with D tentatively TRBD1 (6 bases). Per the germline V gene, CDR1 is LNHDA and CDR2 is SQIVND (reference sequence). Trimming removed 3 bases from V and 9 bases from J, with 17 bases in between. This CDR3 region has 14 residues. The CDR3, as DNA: TGTGCCAGTAGTATCTACGGGACACAGAGTCCCCAGTACTTC. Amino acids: CASSIYGTQSPQYF. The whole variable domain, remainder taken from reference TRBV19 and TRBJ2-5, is DGGITQSPKYLFRKEGQNVTLSCEQNLNHDAMYWYRQDPGQGLRLIYYSQIVNDFQKGDIAEGYSVSREKKESFPLTVTSAQKNPTAFYLCASSIYGTQSPQYFGPGTRLLVL.

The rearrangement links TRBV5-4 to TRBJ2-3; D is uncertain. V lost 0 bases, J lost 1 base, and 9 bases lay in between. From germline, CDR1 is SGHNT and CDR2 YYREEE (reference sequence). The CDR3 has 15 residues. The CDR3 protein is CASSLVSGGTDTQYF. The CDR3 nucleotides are TGTGCCAGCAGCTTGGTTTCAGGTGGCACAGATACGCAGTATTTT. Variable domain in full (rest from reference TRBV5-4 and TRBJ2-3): ETGVTQSPTHLIKTRGQQVTLRCSSQSGHNTVSWYQQALGQGPQFIFQYYREEENGRGNFPPRFSGLQFPNYSSELNVNALELDDSALYLCASSLVSGGTDTQYFGPGTRLTVL.